The 22 T cell receptor beta chains reported below all come from one sample, sequenced in a study of cytomegalovirus exposure and HLA in healthy donors. The primer mix had 60 Vbeta and 13 Jbeta primers. Method: immunoSEQ multiplex PCR; TCRdb's copy keeps in-frame clones and lacks some. The sample lists some 140,000 clones; more than 70% were seen once. Sample: PBMCs. The receptors were sampled from a man aged 50 to 60 in good health and CMV-seropositive.

The chain has TRBV6-5 and TRBJ2-7, with D perhaps matching TRBD1 (5 bases). V was pared by 6 bases and J by 6 bases, with 18 bases between. CDR3 length: 14 residues. From germline, CDR1 is MNHEY and CDR2 SVGAGI. The chain's CDR3 is CASRNPQGSTEQYF. The CDR3 DNA follows: TGTGCCAGCAGGAACCCCCAGGGTTCTACCGAGCAGTACTTC.

The CDR3 sequence is CASSRAGATQYF. The CDR3, as DNA: TGCGCCAGCAGCCGAGCGGGCGCGACCCAGTACTTC. The rearrangement joins TRBV4-1 to TRBJ2-5; D possibly corresponds to TRBD2 (6 bases). The germline CDR1 and CDR2 sequences are MGHRA and YSYEKL. The CDR3 length is 12 residues. The V and J ends lost 4 bases and 7 bases respectively, with 10 bases between them.

The rearrangement links TRBV2 to TRBJ1-2, with 10 positions matching TRBD1. The length of the CDR3 is 12 residues. Germline CDR1 is SNHLY and CDR2 is FYNNEI. J lost 4 bases, V lost 8 bases, and 1 base had no gene match. This CDR3 is CASGDRGYGYTF. In DNA, the CDR3 is TGTGCCAGCGGGGACAGGGGCTATGGCTACACCTTC. The variable domain in full, with the rest retrieved from reference TRBV2 and TRBJ1-2, is EPEVTQTPSHQVTQMGQEVILRCVPISNHLYFYWYRQILGQKVEFLVSFYNNEISEKSEIFDDQFSVERPDGSNFTLKIRSTKLEDSAMYFCASGDRGYGYTFGSGTRLTVV.

CDR3 loop: CASSPGQGNQPQHF. CDR3 nucleotides: TGTGCCAGCAGTCCCGGACAGGGCAATCAGCCCCAGCATTTT. The chain recombines TRBV27 with TRBJ1-5, with 7 positions matching TRBD1. V trimming: 5 bases; J trimming: 2 bases; junction bases outside the gene matches: 3. CDR3 size: 14 residues. Germline V gene lookup returns CDR1 MNHEY and CDR2 SMNVEV (reference sequence).

This clone was seen a single time. The DNA of the CDR3 is TGTGCCAGTAGTATCCAGGGCCCTAGGGGAACCTACAATGAGCAGTTCTTC. The encoded protein is CASSIQGPRGTYNEQFF. The V and J genes are TRBV19 and TRBJ2-1; D is perhaps TRBD1 (5 bases). Germline V gives CDR1 LNHDA, CDR2 SQIVND (reference sequence). The CDR3 sequence is 17 residues long. V was trimmed by 3 bases and J by 2 bases, leaving 17 bases between them.

The chain employs TRBV7-2 and TRBJ2-7; 8 nucleotides line up with TRBD1. CDR1 is SGHTA, CDR2 FQGNSA, per germline. This CDR3 has 14 amino acids. V was pared by 4 bases and J by 7 bases, with 9 bases of the junction left unmatched. Written as DNA, the CDR3 is TGTGCCAGCAGCTCGCGGACAGGGACGTTGGAGCAGTACTTC. Amino acids: CASSSRTGTLEQYF.

Here the CDR3 reads CASSSGQGLNQPQHF. The CDR3 DNA is TGTGCCAGTAGTTCGGGACAGGGGTTGAATCAGCCCCAGCATTTT. The chain recombines TRBV19 with TRBJ1-5, with 10 bases that match TRBD1. Germline CDR1 reads LNHDA; CDR2 reads SQIVND (reference sequence). With 5 bases clipped from V and 4 bases from J, the junction kept 5 bases outside the gene matches. This CDR3 has 15 residues.

CDR3 region: CASRDRANTEAFF. The CDR3 DNA follows: TGTGCCAGTAGGGACAGGGCGAACACTGAAGCTTTCTTT. This chain uses TRBV19 with TRBJ1-1; 8 bases are shared with TRBD1. The CDR3 runs 13 residues. J was trimmed by 1 base and V by 6 bases; bases with no gene match: 1. Germline assignment: CDR1 LNHDA and CDR2 SQIVND (reference sequence). The full variable domain, rest sourced from reference TRBV19 and TRBJ1-1, is DGGITQSPKYLFRKEGQNVTLSCEQNLNHDAMYWYRQDPGQGLRLIYYSQIVNDFQKGDIAEGYSVSREKKESFPLTVTSAQKNPTAFYLCASRDRANTEAFFGQGTRLTVV.

The V and J genes are TRBV25-1 and TRBJ2-1; 13 bases match TRBD2. CDR3 size: 17 residues. Germline loops: CDR1 MGHDK, CDR2 SYGVNS. The V gene end was trimmed by 0 bases and the J gene end by 9 bases; junction bases not matched to a gene: 8. CDR3 sequence reads: CASSEYSGLAGAGEQFF. In nucleotides, the CDR3 is TGTGCCAGCAGTGAATACTCTGGACTAGCGGGAGCCGGTGAGCAGTTCTTC. The variable domain in full, completed from reference TRBV25-1 and TRBJ2-1, reads EADIYQTPRYLVIGTGKKITLECSQTMGHDKMYWYQQDPGMELHLIHYSYGVNSTEKGDLSSESTVSRIRTEHFPLTLESARPSHTSQYLCASSEYSGLAGAGEQFFGPGTRLTVL.

This clone occurred a few times. The chain is built from TRBV6-6 and TRBJ1-2; TRBD1 aligns across 11 bases. J gave up 5 bases and V 5 bases, and 7 bases lay outside the gene matches. The CDR3 sequence is 15 residues long. Germline V gene sequence: CDR1 MNHNY, CDR2 SVGAGI (reference sequence). The DNA for the CDR3 is TGTGCCAGCAGTCCCGGGACAGGGGGTGGGTATGGCTACACCTTC. As protein: CASSPGTGGGYGYTF.

The chain joins TRBV19 to TRBJ1-2; D call uncertain. The CDR3 runs to 13 residues. Germline V gene lookup returns CDR1 LNHDA and CDR2 SQIVND (reference sequence). The germline V and J ends were trimmed by 3 bases and 0 bases, with 5 bases remaining between them. CDR3 DNA sequence: TGTGCCAGTAGTATCGGGTCTAACTATGGCTACACCTTC. This translates into CASSIGSNYGYTF.

In this sample, this clone turned up a few times. This chain joins TRBV5-1 and TRBJ2-4; 10 bases agree with TRBD1. Losses at the gene ends were 4 bases for V and 7 bases for J; bases not matched to a gene: 8. CDR1 is SGHRS and CDR2 is YFSETQ in the germline V gene. The CDR3 length is 15 residues. CDR3 nucleotides: TGCGCCAGCAGCGGCGGGACAGGGGAGAGGAACATTCAGTACTTC. Its translation is CASSGGTGERNIQYF. Based on the CDR3 plus reference TRBV5-1 and TRBJ2-4, the full variable domain is KAGVTQTPRYLIKTRGQQVTLSCSPISGHRSVSWYQQTPGQGLQFLFEYFSETQRNKGNFPGRFSGRQFSNSRSEMNVSTLELGDSALYLCASSGGTGERNIQYFGAGTRLSVL.

The chain uses TRBV6-1 and TRBJ1-2; D gene uncertain. The germline V gene has CDR1 MNHNS and CDR2 SASEGT. V lost 2 bases to trimming and J lost 6 bases, with 19 bases between them. The CDR3 is 16 amino acids. CDR3 region: CASSELLGGVKDGYTF. CDR3 in DNA: TGTGCCAGCAGTGAACTCTTGGGCGGGGTTAAGGATGGCTACACCTTC.

The table lists this clone with a count of one. The chain has TRBV10-1 and TRBJ2-2, with 7 positions matching TRBD2. Losses at the gene ends were 4 bases for V and 0 bases for J; bases not matched to a gene: 2. Per germline, CDR1 WNHNN and CDR2 SYGVQD (reference sequence). The CDR3 contains 15 residues. The CDR3 here is CASSVGGSNTGELFF. The CDR3 region has the DNA TGCGCCAGCAGTGTCGGGGGGTCGAACACCGGGGAGCTGTTTTTT.

The chain employs TRBV10-1 and TRBJ2-7; 12 positions match TRBD2. V was pared by 6 bases and J by 4 bases, with 22 bases of the junction left unmatched. The germline V gene encodes CDR1 WNHNN and CDR2 SYGVQD (reference sequence). The length of the CDR3 is 20 residues. The CDR3 reads CASSGQRMLRTSGMKYEQYF. The CDR3, as DNA: TGCGCCAGCAGCGGACAGCGGATGCTCCGGACTAGCGGGATGAAGTACGAGCAGTACTTC.

This clone appeared a single time. This chain connects TRBV15 to TRBJ2-5; the match to TRBD2 covers 12 bases. V was clipped by 8 bases and J by 4 bases; unmatched bases: 5. Germline V gene sequence: CDR1 LNHNV, CDR2 YYDKDF (reference sequence). This CDR3 spans 14 amino acids. This chain's CDR3 is CATLAGGPGETQYF. The DNA of the CDR3 is TGTGCCACCCTAGCGGGAGGGCCGGGAGAGACCCAGTACTTC.

The gene calls are TRBV15 and TRBJ2-5, with D uncertain. CDR3 length: 12 residues. Germline V gene data show CDR1 as LNHNV and CDR2 as YYDKDF (reference sequence). V lost 2 bases and J 4 bases, leaving 5 bases between the germline ends. DNA for the CDR3: TGTGCCACCAGCAGAAACGGAGAGACCCAGTACTTC. Translating it yields CATSRNGETQYF.

This chain connects TRBV11-2 to TRBJ2-7; D may be TRBD2 (6 bases). CDR3 length: 16 amino acids. Per germline, CDR1 SGHAT and CDR2 FQNNGV. Deletions cut 3 bases from V and 6 bases from J, with 21 bases between. The CDR3 sequence: CASSFGRGGGSGEQYF. The CDR3 DNA follows: TGTGCCAGCAGCTTCGGACGGGGCGGAGGGTCCGGCGAGCAGTACTTC.

This clone was seen a few times. V usage is TRBV5-1 and J usage is TRBJ2-1, with TRBD1 matching 7 bases. CDR3 length: 14 amino acids. Per the germline V gene, CDR1 is SGHRS and CDR2 is YFSETQ. The junction had 10 bases not matched to a gene; V was cut back by 4 bases and J by 9 bases. The CDR3 spells CASSPLDRVGEQFF. The CDR3 DNA reads TGCGCCAGCAGCCCACTTGACAGGGTTGGTGAGCAGTTCTTC.

This clone was detected a few times. This rearrangement joins TRBV6-5 to TRBJ2-4, with D maybe TRBD1 (5 bases). From germline, CDR1 is MNHEY and CDR2 SVGAGI. This CDR3 contains 15 residues. Between the trimmed V and J ends, which lost 3 bases and 3 bases, there was a span of 12 bases. The CDR3 loop reads CASSYGWQGKNIQYF. In DNA form, the CDR3 reads TGTGCCAGCAGTTATGGATGGCAGGGCAAAAACATTCAGTACTTC.

The V and J genes are TRBV7-9 and TRBJ1-5, with 8 bases matching TRBD1. With 2 bases clipped from V and 2 bases from J, the junction kept 2 bases outside the gene matches. Germline V gives CDR1 SEHNR, CDR2 FQNEAQ (reference sequence). The CDR3 is 15 amino acids. The CDR3 reads CASSLSGGGNQPQHF. CDR3 nucleotide sequence: TGTGCCAGCAGCTTATCAGGGGGCGGCAATCAGCCCCAGCATTTT.

The chain joins TRBV7-9 to TRBJ2-1; TRBD2 matches at 10 bases. V lost 5 bases to trimming and J lost 5 bases; unmatched junction nucleotides: 9. The length of the CDR3 is 16 residues. The V gene's germline CDR1 is SEHNR and CDR2 FQNEAQ (reference sequence). The CDR3 protein is CASSHSSGRRHNEQFF. CDR3 bases: TGTGCCAGCAGCCATTCTAGCGGGAGACGTCACAATGAGCAGTTCTTC.